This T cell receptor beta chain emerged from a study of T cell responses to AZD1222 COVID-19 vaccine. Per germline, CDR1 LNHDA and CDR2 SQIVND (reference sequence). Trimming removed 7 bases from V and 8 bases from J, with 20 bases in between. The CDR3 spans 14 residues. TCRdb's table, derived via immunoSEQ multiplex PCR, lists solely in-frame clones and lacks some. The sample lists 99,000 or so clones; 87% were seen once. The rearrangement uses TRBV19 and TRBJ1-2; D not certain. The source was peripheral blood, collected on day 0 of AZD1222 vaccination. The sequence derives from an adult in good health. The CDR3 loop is CASKFHGGPLGYTF. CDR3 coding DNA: TGTGCCAGTAAATTTCATGGAGGGCCTCTGGGCTACACCTTC.